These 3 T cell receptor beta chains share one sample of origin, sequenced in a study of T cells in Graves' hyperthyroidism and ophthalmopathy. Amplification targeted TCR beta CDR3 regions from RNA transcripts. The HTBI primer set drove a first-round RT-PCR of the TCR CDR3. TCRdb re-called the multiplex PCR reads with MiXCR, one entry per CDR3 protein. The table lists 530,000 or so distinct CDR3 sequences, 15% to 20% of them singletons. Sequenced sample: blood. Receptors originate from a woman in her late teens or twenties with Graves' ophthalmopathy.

In DNA, the CDR3 is TGCGCCAGCAGCCAAGATCTGGAAAGAAGGGGGGCTTTCTTT. This encodes CASSQDLERRGAFF. The chain combines TRBV4-3 with TRBJ1-1, with a possible D match to TRBD1 (6 bases). Germline lookup yields CDR1 LGHNA and CDR2 YSLEER. V was pared by 0 bases and J by 11 bases, with 16 bases between. The CDR3 has 14 amino acids.

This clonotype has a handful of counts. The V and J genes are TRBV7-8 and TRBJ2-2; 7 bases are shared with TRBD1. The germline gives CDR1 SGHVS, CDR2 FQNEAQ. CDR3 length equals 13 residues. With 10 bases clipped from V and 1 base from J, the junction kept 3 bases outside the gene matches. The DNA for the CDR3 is TGTGCCACCCGGACAGGGAACACCGGGGAGCTGTTTTTT. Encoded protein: CATRTGNTGELFF.

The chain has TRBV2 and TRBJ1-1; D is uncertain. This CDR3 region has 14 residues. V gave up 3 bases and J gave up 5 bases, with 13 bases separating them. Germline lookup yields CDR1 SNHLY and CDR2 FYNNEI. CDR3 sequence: CASSEIGIGTEAFF. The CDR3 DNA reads TGTGCCAGCAGTGAGATAGGGATAGGGACTGAAGCTTTCTTT.